This TCR beta chain was sequenced in a study of post-analysis software for immune sequencing data. Study overall: Relapsing-remitting, secondary progressive and progressive-relapsing multiple sclerosis were all included among the disease courses. Study conclusions and caveats: TRBV segments more frequent in patients than in controls numbered five and included TRBV5-6, TRBV5-1 and TRBV20-1. The normalized Chao1 diversity of multiple sclerosis patients was significantly lower than that of controls. Strong same-batch co-clustering of samples appeared with F measure clustering.

cDNA libraries of TCR beta carried unique molecular identifiers. TCRdb fed the PCR reads into MiXCR, producing one record per CDR3 protein. The sample lists around 500,000 distinct CDR3 sequences; around 34% were seen once. A few counts support this clonotype. What it recognizes is unknown. The CDR3 spans 15 residues. CDR1 is MGHRA, CDR2 YSYEKL, per germline. J lost 2 bases, V lost 3 bases, and 4 bases had no gene match. The chain couples TRBV4-1 to TRBJ1-1; 9 bases line up with TRBD1. The sequencing sample was made of blood. This clonotype was obtained from a girl between 2 and 17 years old with multiple sclerosis. In DNA, the CDR3 is TGCGCCAGCAGCCATAGACAGGGGGTTAACACTGAAGCTTTCTTT. It translates to CASSHRQGVNTEAFF.